What follows are 11 T cell receptor beta chains derived from one specimen sequenced in a study of blood T cell repertoires in COVID-19. Method: immunoSEQ multiplex PCR; TCRdb's copy keeps in-frame clones and lacks some. The sample yields approximately 100,000 clones, roughly 85% seen once. Sequencing input: peripheral blood. The receptors originated from a man between 65 and 85 years old with acute or convalescent COVID-19.

The chain employs TRBV29-1 and TRBJ2-5; a weak D match, TRBD1 (6 bases). This CDR3 is built from 13 residues. V was shortened by 5 bases and J by 4 bases, with 14 bases between the two germline ends. CDR1 is SQVTM and CDR2 is ANQGSEA in the germline V gene. In nucleotides, the CDR3 is TGCAGCGTTCAGGGGATCGGTGTAGAGACCCAGTACTTC. Translation: CSVQGIGVETQYF. Full variable domain (rest looked up from reference TRBV29-1 and TRBJ2-5): SAVISQKPSRDICQRGTSLTIQCQVDSQVTMMFWYRQQPGQSLTLIATANQGSEATYESGFVIDKFPISRPNLTFSTLTVSNMSPEDSSIYLCSVQGIGVETQYFGPGTRLLVL.

The CDR3 DNA reads as TGTGCCAGCAGCTCACTAGCGGGGGGTCTTAATGAGCAGTTCTTC. Its translation is CASSSLAGGLNEQFF. The chain has TRBV5-5 and TRBJ2-1, with 12 positions matching TRBD2. The CDR3 extends over 15 amino acids. V was clipped by 3 bases and J by 7 bases; unmatched bases: 5. Germline assignment: CDR1 SGHKS and CDR2 YYEKEE (reference sequence).

This clone was picked up a small number of times. The chain combines TRBV21-1 with TRBJ1-2; the table's TRBD1 call for D was not verified on the DNA. TRBV21-1 is a recognized pseudogene. The CDR3 sequence is 13 residues long. CDR3 coding DNA: TGTGCCAGCAGCAAGGACAGGGAGGGTGGCTACACCTTC. Protein sequence: CASSKDREGGYTF.

This chain connects TRBV5-3 to TRBJ2-5, with TRBD1 matching over 10 bases. TRBV5-3 is recorded as an ORF, its role being uncertain. The V segment lost 0 bases and the J segment 4 bases; nucleotides outside the gene matches: 12. CDR3 length: 18 residues. CDR3 sequence: CARSLGHSGTGVRETQYF. DNA of the CDR3: TGTGCCAGAAGCTTGGGGCATTCCGGGACAGGGGTACGAGAGACCCAGTACTTC.

This chain links TRBV9 with TRBJ1-1; D ambiguous. CDR3 size: 15 residues. The germline V and J ends were trimmed by 0 bases and 1 base, with 10 bases remaining between them. Germline V CDR1 and CDR2: SGDLS, YYNGEE. CDR3 in amino acids: CASSVEAHPNTEAFF. CDR3 in DNA: TGTGCCAGCAGCGTAGAAGCGCATCCGAACACTGAAGCTTTCTTT.

This rearrangement joins TRBV9 to TRBJ1-1; 9 bases are shared with TRBD1. Germline lookup yields CDR1 SGDLS and CDR2 YYNGEE. With V trimmed by 0 bases and J by 4 bases, 4 bases remained unmatched. This CDR3 has 15 amino acids. The CDR3 nucleotides read TGTGCCAGCAGCGTAGACACAGGGGGCGGCACTGAAGCTTTCTTT. Protein: CASSVDTGGGTEAFF.

The rearrangement links TRBV28 to TRBJ2-7; weak D call: TRBD1 (6 bases). V was pared by 6 bases and J by 5 bases, with 17 bases between. The CDR3 sequence is 14 residues long. Germline V gene sequence: CDR1 MDHEN, CDR2 SYDVKM. The DNA of the CDR3 is TGTGCCAGCAGCCGGCAACAGGGTAACGACGAGCAGTACTTC. Its protein is CASSRQQGNDEQYF.

The chain carries TRBV28 and TRBJ2-3; unclear D gene. Germline-derived CDR1 and CDR2 are MDHEN and SYDVKM. Trimming removed 3 bases from V and 5 bases from J, with 9 bases in between. This CDR3 region has 13 residues. CDR3 sequence reads: CASSFRVGDTQYF. CDR3 sequence (DNA): TGTGCCAGCAGTTTTCGGGTAGGAGATACGCAGTATTTT. Combining the CDR3 with reference TRBV28 and TRBJ2-3 gives the whole variable domain DVKVTQSSRYLVKRTGEKVFLECVQDMDHENMFWYRQDPGLGLRLIYFSYDVKMKEKGDIPEGYSVSREKKERFSLILESASTNQTSMYLCASSFRVGDTQYFGPGTRLTVL.

In the case of this clone: The same CDR3 can be traced to other DNA sequences in this sample. The CDR3 nucleotides read TGTGCCAGCAGCTTGGACAGGGGGCTGAACACCGGGGAGCTGTTTTTT. Translation: CASSLDRGLNTGELFF. The chain has TRBV5-6 and TRBJ2-2, with 9 positions matching TRBD1. The CDR3 sequence is 16 residues long. Germline CDR1 SGHDT, CDR2 YYEEEE. The ends lost 0 bases at V and 1 base at J; junction bases unmatched: 1.

The chain carries TRBV7-9 and TRBJ1-4, with 7 positions matching TRBD1. The CDR3 length is 15 residues. Germline-derived CDR1 and CDR2 are SEHNR and FQNEAQ (reference sequence). V lost 5 bases and J lost 3; bases outside the gene matches: 6. The chain's CDR3 is CASSKQGQSNEKLFF. CDR3 bases: TGTGCCAGCAGCAAACAGGGACAGTCTAATGAAAAACTGTTTTTT.

The rearrangement links TRBV19 to TRBJ2-7, with a possible D match to TRBD2 (7 bases). This CDR3 spans 15 amino acids. Germline V gene sequence: CDR1 LNHDA, CDR2 SQIVND (reference sequence). The V and J ends lost 3 bases and 4 bases respectively, with 16 bases between them. The DNA for the CDR3 is TGTGCCAGTAGTATCGGCGGGGGCTTAGGGTACGAGCAGTACTTC. Its translation is CASSIGGGLGYEQYF.